These 23 T cell receptor beta chains share one sample of origin, sequenced in a study of shared clonotypes between healthy human individuals. TCRdb's table, derived via immunoSEQ multiplex PCR, lists solely in-frame clones and lacks some. The sample consists of some 2,100,000 clones, almost 96% of them appearing once. The sample consisted of naive CD4+ T cells sorted from blood. Sample subset: CD45RA+ positively selected. Receptor source: a man aged 18 to 35 in good health.

The chain couples TRBV28 to TRBJ1-1; perhaps TRBD1 as D (5 bases). The CDR3 has 18 residues. The germline CDR1 and CDR2 sequences are MDHEN and SYDVKM. The V gene lost 0 bases and the J gene lost 0 bases, with 17 bases spanning the gap. The CDR3 reads CASSLWDMRDYLNTEAFF. For the CDR3, the DNA is TGTGCCAGCAGTTTATGGGACATGAGGGACTACCTGAACACTGAAGCTTTCTTT.

The chain links TRBV19 to TRBJ2-1, with 10 positions matching TRBD2. Germline V gives CDR1 LNHDA, CDR2 SQIVND (reference sequence). CDR3 length equals 15 residues. With V trimmed by 6 bases and J by 2 bases, 4 bases remained unmatched. The DNA for the CDR3 is TGTGCCAGTAGCTTAGCGGGAGGCCCCTACAATGAGCAGTTCTTC. Translated, it gives CASSLAGGPYNEQFF.

The chain combines TRBV6-5 with TRBJ1-2; D is undetermined. Trimming cost V 3 bases and J 12 bases, with 11 bases left between them. The CDR3 has 11 residues. CDR1 and CDR2 from the germline V gene are MNHEY and SVGAGI. Here the CDR3 reads CASSYDVVDTF. The CDR3 region has the DNA TGTGCCAGCAGTTATGATGTCGTAGACACCTTC.

The table lists this clone with a count of one. The gene calls are TRBV7-8 and TRBJ1-2, with D maybe TRBD1 (5 bases). The germline V gene encodes CDR1 SGHVS and CDR2 FQNEAQ. V was shortened by 7 bases and J by 7 bases, with 19 bases between the two germline ends. The CDR3 length is 14 residues. The CDR3 DNA reads TGTGCCAGCACCCCCGGGACCCAAATTCGTGGCTACACCTTC. Translation gives CASTPGTQIRGYTF.

The rearrangement links TRBV7-9 to TRBJ1-1, with a possible D match to TRBD1 (6 bases). Germline V gene sequence: CDR1 SEHNR, CDR2 FQNEAQ (reference sequence). V lost 2 bases, J lost 6 bases, and 16 bases lay in between. The CDR3 is 15 residues long. The CDR3 DNA follows: TGTGCCAGCAGCTTAAACGGAGGGGAGGGGGCTGAAGCTTTCTTT. Its translation: CASSLNGGEGAEAFF.

The V and J genes are TRBV30 and TRBJ2-1; 7 bases are shared with TRBD2. The CDR3 extends over 13 amino acids. V was pared by 5 bases and J by 7 bases, with 8 bases of the junction left unmatched. Germline CDR1 reads GTSNPN; CDR2 reads SVGIG (reference sequence). The CDR3 protein is CAWRRDSGNEQFF. The CDR3 DNA sequence: TGTGCCTGGCGCAGAGATAGCGGGAATGAGCAGTTCTTC.

This chain uses TRBV7-2 with TRBJ2-5, with 15 bases aligning to TRBD2. The CDR3 sequence is 16 residues long. Losses at the gene ends were 4 bases for V and 4 bases for J; bases not matched to a gene: 4. CDR1 is SGHTA and CDR2 is FQGNSA in the germline V gene. The CDR3 spells CASSSGLAGGSETQYF. CDR3 sequence (DNA): TGTGCCAGCAGCTCGGGACTAGCGGGAGGATCAGAGACCCAGTACTTC.

This clone was picked up one time. This chain connects TRBV27 to TRBJ2-7, with D possibly being TRBD1 (5 bases). V was clipped by 5 bases and J by 9 bases, with 17 bases between them. Germline V gene data show CDR1 as MNHEY and CDR2 as SMNVEV (reference sequence). The CDR3 has 13 residues. CDR3 amino acids: CASSTRTNFSQYF. The CDR3 bases are TGTGCCAGCAGTACGAGGACAAACTTTTCGCAGTACTTC.

CDR3 sequence reads: CASTRGSNQPQHF. DNA of the CDR3: TGCGCCAGCACGCGGGGAAGCAATCAGCCCCAGCATTTT. The chain recombines TRBV10-2 with TRBJ1-5; D gene ambiguous. Trimming stripped 7 bases from V and 1 base from J, with 8 bases between. The length of the CDR3 is 13 residues. CDR1 and CDR2 (germline): WSHSY, SAAADI.

The CDR3 region is CAWSVSGVGGAYGTEAFF. The CDR3 DNA reads as TGTGCCTGGAGTGTTAGCGGGGTAGGTGGCGCCTACGGCACTGAAGCTTTCTTT. This sequence joins TRBV30 and TRBJ1-1; D uncertain. V was clipped by 0 bases and J by 4 bases, with 24 bases between them. Germline CDR1 GTSNPN, CDR2 SVGIG (reference sequence). The length of the CDR3 is 18 residues.

The chain uses TRBV5-4 and TRBJ2-2, with no clear D. Trimming removed 5 bases from V and 8 bases from J, with 10 bases in between. Looked up from germline, CDR1 is SGHNT and CDR2 is YYREEE (reference sequence). The CDR3 extends over 12 amino acids. In DNA, the CDR3 is TGTGCCAGCAGGGTAACCTGGGGGGAGCTGTTTTTT. It translates to CASRVTWGELFF.

The chain combines TRBV2 with TRBJ2-7; D is undetermined. Germline V CDR1 and CDR2: SNHLY, FYNNEI. The CDR3 runs 13 residues. The V end was cut by 6 bases, the J end by 4 bases, with 13 bases between. CDR3 in amino acids: CASSPDPAYEQYF. CDR3 DNA sequence: TGTGCCAGCAGCCCGGACCCGGCATACGAGCAGTACTTC.

The chain's CDR3 is CASSLAGGVSEKLFF. CDR3 bases: TGTGCCAGCAGCTTAGCGGGGGGGGTCAGCGAAAAACTGTTTTTT. The chain combines TRBV7-8 with TRBJ1-4; D is perhaps TRBD1 (5 bases). This CDR3 spans 15 amino acids. The germline gives CDR1 SGHVS, CDR2 FQNEAQ. With 0 bases removed from V and 8 bases from J, the gap between germline ends came to 13 bases.

Notes on this clone: The sample contains more than one DNA sequence encoding this CDR3. The chain carries TRBV6-6 and TRBJ1-5; D is perhaps TRBD1 (6 bases). Trimming cost V 5 bases and J 0 bases, with 11 bases left between them. This CDR3 spans 15 amino acids. From germline, CDR1 is MNHNY and CDR2 SVGAGI (reference sequence). CDR3 residues: CASSRTENSNQPQHF. The CDR3 DNA reads as TGTGCCAGCAGTCGGACAGAAAATAGCAATCAGCCCCAGCATTTT.

The chain uses TRBV11-3 and TRBJ2-3; a weak D match, TRBD1 (5 bases). V gave up 5 bases and J gave up 5 bases, with 11 bases separating them. The CDR3 is 13 amino acids. The germline V gene has CDR1 SGHNT and CDR2 YENEEA. The CDR3 DNA reads TGTGCCAGCAGCACCCAGGGTTTAGATACGCAGTATTTT. Protein: CASSTQGLDTQYF.

The chain has TRBV27 and TRBJ2-7; 12 positions match TRBD2. The trim removed 1 base at V and 2 bases at J, leaving 6 bases unmatched. In germline, CDR1 is MNHEY, CDR2 SMNVEV (reference sequence). The CDR3 extends over 17 amino acids. The CDR3 DNA reads as TGTGCCAGCAGTTTATGGGCTAGCGGGAGGGCCGCCTACGAGCAGTACTTC. It translates to CASSLWASGRAAYEQYF.

V usage is TRBV6-1 and J usage is TRBJ2-3; D may be TRBD1 (6 bases). Trimming took off 3 bases at V and 7 bases at J, with 8 bases between the two ends. The CDR3 covers 12 residues. The V gene's germline CDR1 is MNHNS and CDR2 SASEGT. CDR3: CASSEGAYTQYF. Written as DNA, the CDR3 is TGTGCCAGCAGTGAGGGGGCGTATACGCAGTATTTT.

The chain links TRBV2 to TRBJ2-1; 8 nucleotides line up with TRBD1. V dropped 5 bases and J dropped 0; count of bases not matched to a gene: 3. This CDR3 contains 15 residues. Germline V gene sequence: CDR1 SNHLY, CDR2 FYNNEI. The CDR3 region is CASSQDRASYNEQFF. DNA of the CDR3: TGTGCCAGCAGTCAGGACAGGGCCTCCTACAATGAGCAGTTCTTC.

The chain carries TRBV7-9 and TRBJ2-5; the D gene is possibly TRBD1 (6 bases). Germline CDR1 SEHNR, CDR2 FQNEAQ (reference sequence). With 6 bases removed from V and 2 bases from J, the gap between germline ends came to 13 bases. The CDR3 loop spans 14 amino acids. In DNA form, the CDR3 reads TGTGCCAGCAGTGGCAGGGGACCGCAAGAGACCCAGTACTTC. Translating it yields CASSGRGPQETQYF.

On this clone: Other DNA sequences in the same sample also yield this CDR3. The J gene is TRBJ2-1, the V gene TRBV9; unclear D gene. Germline V gene lookup returns CDR1 SGDLS and CDR2 YYNGEE. The CDR3 has 13 residues. V dropped 1 base and J dropped 5 bases, with 7 bases sitting between them. CDR3 amino acids: CASSVTPNNEQFF. The CDR3 DNA follows: TGTGCCAGCAGCGTAACCCCTAACAATGAGCAGTTCTTC. Together with reference TRBV9 and TRBJ2-1, the CDR3 gives the full variable domain: DSGVTQTPKHLITATGQRVTLRCSPRSGDLSVYWYQQSLDQGLQFLIQYYNGEERAKGNILERFSAQQFPDLHSELNLSSLELGDSALYFCASSVTPNNEQFFGPGTRLTVL.

J is TRBJ2-3 and V is TRBV11-3, with D tentatively TRBD1 (5 bases). The V end was cut by 4 bases, the J end by 5 bases, with 10 bases between. Germline loops: CDR1 SGHNT, CDR2 YENEEA. CDR3 length equals 13 residues. The CDR3 protein is CASSSQGIDTQYF. CDR3 DNA sequence: TGTGCCAGCAGCTCTCAGGGAATAGATACGCAGTATTTT.

The chain has TRBV25-1 and TRBJ2-7; 8 bases are a match to TRBD2. This CDR3 contains 15 residues. Germline V gives CDR1 MGHDK, CDR2 SYGVNS. J was trimmed by 2 bases and V by 7 bases; bases with no gene match: 10. In nucleotides, the CDR3 is TGTGCCAGCACCAAAACGGCGGGGGGAACCTACGAGCAGTACTTC. Its translation: CASTKTAGGTYEQYF.

The rearrangement joins TRBV7-5 to TRBJ1-5. TRBV7-5 is assigned pseudogene status. This CDR3 contains 14 residues. This CDR3 reads CARSPGASNQPQHF. The CDR3 nucleotides read TGTGCCAGAAGCCCCGGGGCTAGCAATCAGCCCCAGCATTTT.